The clone carrying this TCR beta chain showed up just a few times. Trimming removed 2 bases from V and 5 bases from J, with 4 bases in between. The CDR3 runs to 13 residues. The V gene's germline CDR1 is MRHNA and CDR2 SNTAGT. PBMC libraries mostly used approximately 0.5 ug of input genomic DNA, with six replicates per sample. The table came from immunoSEQ multiplex PCR; TCRdb's copy has only in-frame clones and leaves some out. The table has about 7,000 clones, 74% seen once. This sample stems from a study of neoadjuvant anti-PD-1 for oral cavity cancer. Study-wide background: Nivolumab at 3 mg/kg was mostly given biweekly, three to four doses, pre-surgery. Around day 43, patients without progression received a fourth nivolumab dose before surgery.

The TCR originated in a person between 35 and 79 years old with oral cavity squamous cell carcinoma. This chain uses TRBV6-4 with TRBJ1-6, with D hard to call. Sample: PBMCs, taken before nivolumab (anti-PD-1) treatment. DNA of the CDR3: TGTGCCAGCAGTGACAGGGATAATTCACCCCTCCACTTT. This translates into CASSDRDNSPLHF.